This T cell receptor (beta chain) was sequenced for a study of T cells expressing NK-cell markers. On the study more broadly: All TCR beta repertoires analysed originated from sorted CD3+CD56+NKG2C+, CD3+CD56+NKG2C- and CD3+CD56-NKG2C+ T cells. With respect to HCMV, seven of the eight sequenced donors were seropositive, and one was seronegative.

Study-level findings and limits: About 1.0-8% of CD8+ T cells in over five donors belonged to dominant NKG2C+ clonotypes.

In the case of this clonotype: Its antigen remains unknown.

5'RACE template switching with UMIs produced the TCR beta cDNA. TCRdb reanalyzed the 5' RACE reads and collapses them to one entry per CDR3 protein, without DNA. This repertoire includes approximately 440,000 distinct CDR3 sequences. The CDR3 contains 12 residues. Germline V lookup: CDR1 SQVTM, CDR2 ANQGSEA. This TCR came from a woman between 50 and 59 years old in good health. The V gene is TRBV29-1, the J gene TRBJ2-1. Specimen: blood T cells: a sorted CD56 or NKG2C T cell subset, CD4+ or CD8+ T cells, or bulk PBMC T cells (not recorded which). The CDR3 spells CSAESGINEQFF.